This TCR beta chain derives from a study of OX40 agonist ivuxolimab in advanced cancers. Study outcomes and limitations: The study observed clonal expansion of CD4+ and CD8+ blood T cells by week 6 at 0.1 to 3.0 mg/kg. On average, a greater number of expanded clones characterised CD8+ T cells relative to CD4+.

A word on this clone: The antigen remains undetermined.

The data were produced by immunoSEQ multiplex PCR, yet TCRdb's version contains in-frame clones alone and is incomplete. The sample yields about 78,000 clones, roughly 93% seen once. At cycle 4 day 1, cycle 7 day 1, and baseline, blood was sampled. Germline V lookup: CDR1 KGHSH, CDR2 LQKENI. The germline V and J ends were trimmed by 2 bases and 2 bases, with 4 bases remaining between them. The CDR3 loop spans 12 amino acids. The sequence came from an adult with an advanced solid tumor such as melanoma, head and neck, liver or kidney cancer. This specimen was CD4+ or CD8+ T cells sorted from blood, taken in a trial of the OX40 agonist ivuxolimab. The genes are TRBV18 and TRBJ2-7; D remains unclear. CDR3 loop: CASSPVTYEQYF. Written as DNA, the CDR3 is TGTGCCAGCTCACCAGTAACCTACGAGCAGTACTTC.